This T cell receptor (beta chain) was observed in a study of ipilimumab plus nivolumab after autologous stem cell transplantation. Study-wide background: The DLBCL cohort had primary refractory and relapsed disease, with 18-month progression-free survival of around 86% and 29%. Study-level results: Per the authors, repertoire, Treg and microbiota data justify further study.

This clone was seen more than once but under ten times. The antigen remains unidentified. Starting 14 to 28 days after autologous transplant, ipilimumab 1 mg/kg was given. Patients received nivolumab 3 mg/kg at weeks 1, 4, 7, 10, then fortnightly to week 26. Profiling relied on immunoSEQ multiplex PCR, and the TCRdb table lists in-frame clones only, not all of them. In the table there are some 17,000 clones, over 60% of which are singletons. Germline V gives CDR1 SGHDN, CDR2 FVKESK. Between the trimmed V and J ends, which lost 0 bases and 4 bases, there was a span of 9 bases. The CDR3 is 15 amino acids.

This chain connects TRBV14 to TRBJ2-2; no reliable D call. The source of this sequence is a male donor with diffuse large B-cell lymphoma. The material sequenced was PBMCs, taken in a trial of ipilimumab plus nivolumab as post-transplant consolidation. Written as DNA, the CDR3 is TGTGCCAGCAGCCAAGAAACGGGTCCCACCGGGGAGCTGTTTTTT. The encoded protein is CASSQETGPTGELFF.